Listed here are 15 T cell receptor beta chains from one sample, sequenced in a study of T cell repertoires in cytomegalovirus infection. Via MiXCR, TCRdb re-called the reads, giving one row per CDR3 protein. Altogether 250,000 or so distinct CDR3 sequences are present, over 15% being singletons, with the ten largest covering approximately 51%. The sample consisted of CD8+ T cells from PBMCs. These TCRs come from a human donor in good health (CMV status not recorded). Some clones in this sample may be carry-over from other donors' samples.

Ten or more counts support this clonotype. V gene TRBV7-6 combines with J gene TRBJ2-1, with D possibly being TRBD1 (5 bases). The CDR3 consists of 15 residues. CDR1 is SGHVS and CDR2 is FNYEAQ in the germline V gene. V gave up 0 bases and J gave up 4 bases, with 10 bases separating them. CDR3 DNA: TGTGCCAGCAGCTTAGCGAAGAAGGGGTACAATGAGCAGTTCTTC. Protein: CASSLAKKGYNEQFF.

This clonotype was seen more than once but under ten times. The chain is built from TRBV6-1 and TRBJ1-1; maybe TRBD1 (5 bases). This CDR3 has 13 residues. CDR1 is MNHNS and CDR2 is SASEGT in the germline V gene. Trimming pared 4 bases from V and 5 bases from J, leaving 11 bases between. For the CDR3, the DNA is TGTGCCAGCAGTGCGGGGCGGTGGACTGAAGCTTTCTTT. Translation gives CASSAGRWTEAFF.

This clonotype was picked up a small number of times. The chain joins TRBV6-5 to TRBJ2-1; 11 nucleotides agree with TRBD1. Germline CDR1 and CDR2: MNHEY and SVGAGI. The CDR3 totals 16 residues. The V gene end was trimmed by 0 bases and the J gene end by 7 bases; junction bases not matched to a gene: 5. Here the CDR3 DNA reads TGTGCCAGCAGTTACTCCGGGACAGGGGGGCCAAATGAGCAGTTCTTC. It translates to CASSYSGTGGPNEQFF.

For this clonotype: A clone one base away is much larger, so this may be a read error. Given the absence of the conserved phenylalanine or tryptophan at the CDR3 end, a read error is likely. The chain has TRBV7-6 and TRBJ2-7, with 8 bases matching TRBD1. Germline CDR1 SGHVS, CDR2 FNYEAQ. The CDR3 contains 14 residues. V lost 2 bases, J lost 3 bases, and 3 bases stayed unmatched. CDR3 residues: CASSLRTGNYEQYL. CDR3 nucleotide sequence: TGTGCCAGCAGCTTACGGACAGGGAACTACGAGCAGTACCTC.

This clonotype was seen only a few times. This sequence joins TRBV6-6 and TRBJ1-1; 8 bases are shared with TRBD1. Per germline, CDR1 MNHNY and CDR2 SVGAGI (reference sequence). The CDR3 sequence is 14 residues long. The junction had 5 bases not matched to a gene; V was cut back by 5 bases and J by 3 bases. CDR3: CASSTLQGDTEAFF. DNA of the CDR3: TGTGCCAGCAGTACATTACAGGGGGACACTGAAGCTTTCTTT.

The chain employs TRBV6-5 and TRBJ2-5; D is perhaps TRBD2 (5 bases). The CDR3 is made up of 12 amino acids. Germline V gene data show CDR1 as MNHEY and CDR2 as SVGAGI. Trimming left V 6 bases short and J 2 bases short, with 7 bases between. DNA for the CDR3: TGTGCCAGCAGGGGAGCACAAGAGACCCAGTACTTC. Encoded protein: CASRGAQETQYF.

The chain links TRBV5-1 to TRBJ2-1; a possible D gene is TRBD2 (5 bases). Per germline, CDR1 SGHRS and CDR2 YFSETQ. V lost 0 bases, J lost 5 bases, and 9 bases lay in between. This CDR3 contains 14 residues. The CDR3 DNA reads as TGCGCCAGCAGCTTGGTAGCGTCCGACAATGAGCAGTTCTTC. Its protein is CASSLVASDNEQFF.

CDR3 sequence reads: CASRIRQARNEKLFF. For the CDR3, the DNA is TGTGCCAGCAGGATTAGACAGGCCCGTAATGAAAAACTGTTTTTT. The genes are TRBV28 and TRBJ1-4, with D tentatively TRBD1 (6 bases). Germline loops: CDR1 MDHEN, CDR2 SYDVKM. The CDR3 spans 15 residues. V shed 6 bases and J shed 4 bases, with 15 bases lying between them.

With regard to this clonotype: This may come from a read error, since a much larger clone is one base off. The gene calls are TRBV7-8 and TRBJ2-3; 10 bases fit TRBD1. Germline assignment: CDR1 SGHVS and CDR2 FQNEAQ. The CDR3 runs 18 residues. The CDR3 region is CASSGTGVTDPHTDTRYF. Written as DNA, the CDR3 is TGTGCCAGCAGCGGGACAGGGGTCACCGATCCCCACACAGATACGCGGTATTTT.

This clonotype was observed many times. The rearrangement joins TRBV27 to TRBJ1-2; no reliable D call. The CDR3 runs 13 residues. V lost 3 bases to trimming and J lost 4 bases, with 9 bases between them. Germline CDR1 and CDR2: MNHEY and SMNVEV (reference sequence). CDR3 region: CASSFGSSYGYTF. DNA for the CDR3: TGTGCCAGCAGTTTCGGCTCGTCCTATGGCTACACCTTC.

This clonotype was seen more than once but under ten times. The chain is built from TRBV6-8 and TRBJ2-1; D might be TRBD2 (6 bases). V was cut by 0 bases and J by 5 bases, with 14 bases left in between. CDR3 length equals 16 residues. In germline, CDR1 is MNHGY, CDR2 SAAAGT. CDR3 residues: CASSYSTSGVDNEQFF. In DNA, the CDR3 is TGTGCCAGCAGTTACTCTACCTCGGGGGTTGACAATGAGCAGTTCTTC.

There are a few counts of this clonotype. This chain connects TRBV6-5 to TRBJ1-5; 7 bases are shared with TRBD1. Germline CDR1 reads MNHEY; CDR2 reads SVGAGI. The CDR3 runs 15 residues. The V gene end was trimmed by 5 bases and the J gene end by 5 bases; junction bases not matched to a gene: 9. CDR3 bases: TGTGCCAGCAGTGCGACAGGGTATGTTGATCAGCCCCAGCATTTT. Residues: CASSATGYVDQPQHF.

V usage is TRBV28 and J usage is TRBJ2-4; weak D call: TRBD2 (7 bases). CDR3 length: 14 residues. CDR1 and CDR2 from the germline V gene are MDHEN and SYDVKM. V was shortened by 7 bases and J by 8 bases, with 18 bases between the two germline ends. CDR3 sequence: CASTRRGARYIQYF. CDR3 DNA: TGTGCCAGCACTCGACGGGGGGCCAGATACATTCAGTACTTC. The variable domain in full, completed from reference TRBV28 and TRBJ2-4, reads DVKVTQSSRYLVKRTGEKVFLECVQDMDHENMFWYRQDPGLGLRLIYFSYDVKMKEKGDIPEGYSVSREKKERFSLILESASTNQTSMYLCASTRRGARYIQYFGAGTRLSVL.

This clonotype has a count of ten or more. The V call is TRBV5-1, the J call TRBJ2-6, with a tentative D call TRBD1 (6 bases). V was cut by 3 bases and J by 0 bases, with 19 bases left in between. Germline V lookup: CDR1 SGHRS, CDR2 YFSETQ. This CDR3 is built from 19 residues. DNA of the CDR3: TGCGCCAGCAGCTCCAGCCGGGACATGGGTGCCTCTGGGGCCAACGTCCTGACTTTC. It encodes CASSSSRDMGASGANVLTF.

The chain joins TRBV7-9 to TRBJ2-5; D ambiguous. CDR1 and CDR2 from the germline V gene are SEHNR and FQNEAQ (reference sequence). Between the trimmed V and J ends, which lost 5 bases and 2 bases, there was a span of 12 bases. The length of the CDR3 is 14 residues. CDR3 in amino acids: CASSAIGVQETQYF. The CDR3 DNA is TGTGCCAGCAGCGCAATTGGGGTACAAGAGACCCAGTACTTC.